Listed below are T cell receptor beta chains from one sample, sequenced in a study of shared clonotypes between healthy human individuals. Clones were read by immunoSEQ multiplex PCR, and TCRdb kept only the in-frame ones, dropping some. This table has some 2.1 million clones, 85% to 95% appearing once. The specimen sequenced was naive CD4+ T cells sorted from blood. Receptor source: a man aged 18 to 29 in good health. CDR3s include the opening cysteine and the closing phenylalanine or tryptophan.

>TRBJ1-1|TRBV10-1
CASRGRGLTEAFF
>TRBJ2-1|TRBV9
CASSVDGTGVGNEQFF
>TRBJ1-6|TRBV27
CASREKGQRDYNSPLHF
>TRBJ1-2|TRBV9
CASSVGLRDSSYGYTF
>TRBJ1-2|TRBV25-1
CASSETGGSSGGYTF
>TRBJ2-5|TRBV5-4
CASSLGGSQETQYF
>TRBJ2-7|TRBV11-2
CASSLVTPAYEQYF
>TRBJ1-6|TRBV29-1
CSAREWSQGSYNSPLHF
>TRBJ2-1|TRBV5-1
CASSFLLGGGNNEQFF
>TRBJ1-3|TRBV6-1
CASSVIRSGNTIYF
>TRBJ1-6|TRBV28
CASTAGGTYNSPLHF
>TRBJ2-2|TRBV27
CASSLSGPDTGELFF
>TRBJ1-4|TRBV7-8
CASSFDQANEKLFF
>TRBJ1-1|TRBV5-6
CASSLVRNTEAFF
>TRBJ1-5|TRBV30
CAWSHRDRAPYSNQPQHF
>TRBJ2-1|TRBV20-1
CSASGQPGQFF
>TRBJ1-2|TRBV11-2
CASSLGNGNYGYTF
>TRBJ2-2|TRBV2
CASSELAGWTGELFF
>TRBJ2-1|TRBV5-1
CASSLMAGGPEEQFF
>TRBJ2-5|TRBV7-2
CASSFMGGQETQYF
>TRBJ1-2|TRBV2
CASSALYAGPPFSGYTF
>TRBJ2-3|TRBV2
CASSPGLAGGDTQYF
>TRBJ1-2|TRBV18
CASSRDRDNDGYTF
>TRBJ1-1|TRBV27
CASSLDRGTEAFF
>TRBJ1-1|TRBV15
CATSRGATGDEAFF
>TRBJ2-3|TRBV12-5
CASGLAGITDTQYF
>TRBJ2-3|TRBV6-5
CASSRNPLQDTQYF
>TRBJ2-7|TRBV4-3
CASSQGQRGYEQYF
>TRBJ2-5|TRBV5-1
CASSLAGQGETQYF
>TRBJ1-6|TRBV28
CASRYSGTVGDRFSPLHF
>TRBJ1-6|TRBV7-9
CASSYEVQNSPLHF
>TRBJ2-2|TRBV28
CASSLTGGTGELFF
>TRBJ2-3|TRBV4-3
CASSQGVLAGTTDTQYF
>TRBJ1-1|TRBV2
CASSRDSNTEAFF
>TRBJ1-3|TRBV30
CAWSVKGSSGNTIYF
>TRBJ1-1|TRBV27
CASSLSPQATEAFF
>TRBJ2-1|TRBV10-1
CASTPGRPYNEQFF
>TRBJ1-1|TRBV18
CASSPLPARNTEAFF
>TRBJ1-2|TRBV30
CAWSVLGANYGYTF
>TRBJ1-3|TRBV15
CATKDWDRGSGNTIYF
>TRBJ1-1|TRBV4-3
CASSQGGGLNTEAFF
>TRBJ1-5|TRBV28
CASSFSPRPQHF
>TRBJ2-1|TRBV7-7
CASSLPGASYNEQFF
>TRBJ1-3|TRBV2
CASGAGYSGGNTIYF
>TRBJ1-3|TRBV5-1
CASSPGQGGNTIYF